This is a list of T cell receptor beta chains from one sample in a study of blood T cell repertoires in COVID-19. The assay was immunoSEQ multiplex PCR, and TCRdb's table has in-frame clones only and misses some. Of some 220,000 clones detected, 75% to 90% appear once; the ten largest clones hold 3.5%. The sequencing sample was made of PBMCs or T cells enriched from blood (not recorded which). The receptors were sampled from a woman in her late teens or twenties in a cohort exposed to, infected with or recovered from COVID-19 (not recorded which). CDR3s include the opening cysteine and the closing phenylalanine or tryptophan. A D gene is named only where the DNA matches it firmly. Not all rows give a size; the values are once, few, many and, for expanded clones, a class.

>TRBV5-6|.|TRBD2|TRBJ2-3
CASSLRTSGGVTDTQYF
TGTGCCAGCAGCTTGCGGACTAGCGGGGGGGTCACAGATACGCAGTATTTT
>TRBV10-3|once|TRBD2|TRBJ2-7
CAISESVLAGGPAYEQYF
TGTGCCATCAGTGAGTCGGTATTAGCGGGAGGGCCCGCCTACGAGCAGTACTTC
>TRBV14|.|.|TRBJ1-1
CASSPKTGGTEAFF
TGTGCCAGCAGCCCCAAGACAGGCGGGACTGAAGCTTTCTTT
>TRBV19|.|TRBD1|TRBJ1-1
CASSRGQGHTEAFF
TGTGCCAGTAGTAGAGGACAGGGCCACACTGAAGCTTTCTTT
>TRBV5-4|.|.|TRBJ1-1
CASSLRGNQNTEAFF
TGTGCCAGCAGCTTGAGGGGAAATCAGAACACTGAAGCTTTCTTT
>TRBV7-3|.|TRBD2|TRBJ2-3
CASSMGLAESTDTQYF
TGTGCCAGCAGCATGGGACTAGCGGAGAGCACAGATACGCAGTATTTT
>TRBV15|.|.|TRBJ1-2
CATSRDRGADGYTF
TGTGCCACCAGCAGAGATCGGGGGGCGGATGGCTACACCTTC
>TRBV2|.|.|TRBJ2-7
CASTEVRGTYEQYF
TGTGCCAGCACGGAGGTCCGCGGGACCTACGAGCAGTACTTC
>TRBV3-1/TRBV3-2|.|.|TRBJ2-1
CASSPDTLDYNEQFF
TGTGCCAGCAGCCCTGACACCCTCGACTACAATGAGCAGTTCTTC
>TRBV27|.|.|TRBJ2-3
CASSLFFVAGGGEDTQYF
TGTGCCAGCAGTTTATTTTTCGTGGCAGGTGGAGGAGAAGATACGCAGTATTTT
>TRBV18|.|.|TRBJ2-3
CASSPAGNTDTQYF
TGTGCCAGCTCACCGGCAGGGAACACAGATACGCAGTATTTT
>TRBV19|.|.|TRBJ1-5
CASKRNRVEGQPQHF
TGTGCCAGTAAAAGGAACAGGGTGGAAGGACAGCCCCAGCATTTT
>TRBV27|.|TRBD1|TRBJ1-6
CASSLNRGLWNSPLHF
TGTGCCAGCAGTCTGAACAGGGGCTTATGGAATTCACCCCTCCACTTT
>TRBV6-5|.|.|TRBJ1-3
CASIQTAGNTIYF
TGTGCCAGCATCCAGACAGCTGGAAACACCATATATTTT
>TRBV29-1|.|.|TRBJ1-2
CSVEAGESYGYTF
TGCAGCGTTGAAGCAGGGGAATCCTATGGCTACACCTTC
>TRBV6-1|.|.|TRBJ1-1
CASSDYSSMTTEAFF
TGTGCCAGCAGTGATTACAGTTCGATGACCACTGAAGCTTTCTTT
>TRBV18|.|.|TRBJ2-2
CASSTGQANTGELFF
TGTGCCAGCTCTACGGGACAAGCGAACACCGGGGAGCTGTTTTTT
>TRBV29-1|.|.|TRBJ1-4
CSIQGFGEKLFF
TGCAGCATACAGGGCTTCGGCGAAAAACTGTTTTTT
>TRBV11-3|.|TRBD1|TRBJ1-3
CASSSGQGNTIYF
TGTGCCAGCAGCTCGGGACAGGGAAACACCATATATTTT
>TRBV11-3|.|.|TRBJ2-5
CASSRWAQETQYF
TGTGCCAGCAGCCGCTGGGCCCAAGAGACCCAGTACTTC
>TRBV9|.|TRBD1|TRBJ1-6
CASSTSGQGSPLHF
TGTGCCAGCAGCACATCGGGACAGGGTTCGCCCCTCCACTTT
>TRBV3-1/TRBV3-2|.|.|TRBJ2-1
CASSQEGAHEQFF
TGTGCCAGCAGCCAAGAGGGGGCCCATGAGCAGTTCTTC
>TRBV6-5|.|.|TRBJ2-2
CASSQRTDTGELFF
TGTGCCAGCAGTCAACGGACAGACACCGGGGAGCTGTTTTTT
>TRBV19|.|TRBD1|TRBJ2-1
CASSISRDRANEQFF
TGTGCCAGTAGTATATCCCGGGACAGGGCGAATGAGCAGTTCTTC
>TRBV30|.|.|TRBJ2-2
CAWSVSLEGELFF
TGTGCCTGGAGTGTGAGCCTAGAGGGGGAGCTGTTTTTT
>TRBV29-1|.|.|TRBJ1-1
CSVDWGTQTEAFF
TGCAGCGTTGACTGGGGCACGCAAACTGAAGCTTTCTTT
>TRBV9|.|TRBD1|TRBJ2-2
CASSVEGAGRGTGELFF
TGTGCCAGCAGCGTTGAGGGGGCAGGGCGAGGCACCGGGGAGCTGTTTTTT
>TRBV2|.|TRBD1|TRBJ1-6
CASSASRLGQIF
TGTGCCAGCAGTGCTAGTCGCCTGGGACAGATTTTT
>TRBV28|.|.|TRBJ1-6
CASSFTKPDSPLHF
TGTGCCAGCAGTTTTACAAAACCCGATTCACCCCTCCACTTT
>TRBV2|.|.|TRBJ1-5
CASTEQYSNQPQHF
TGTGCCAGCACCGAGCAATATAGCAATCAGCCCCAGCATTTT
>TRBV12-5|.|.|TRBJ2-1
CASGLTSYNEQFF
TGTGCTAGTGGTTTGACTAGCTACAATGAGCAGTTCTTC
>TRBV11-2|.|TRBD1|TRBJ1-2
CASSTLQGAGGYTF
TGTGCCAGCAGCACCCTACAGGGGGCAGGGGGCTACACCTTC
>TRBV5-4|.|.|TRBJ2-2
CASSLAVAGELFF
TGTGCCAGCAGCTTAGCCGTAGCCGGGGAGCTGTTTTTT
>TRBV7-8|.|.|TRBJ2-7
CASSFMQNYEQYF
TGTGCCAGCAGCTTCATGCAGAACTACGAGCAGTACTTC
>TRBV5-1|.|TRBD2|TRBJ2-7
CASSPTSGIYEQYF
TGCGCCAGCAGCCCGACTAGCGGTATCTACGAGCAGTACTTC
>TRBV11-2|few|.|TRBJ1-1
CASSLPVYTEAFF
TGTGCCAGCAGCTTACCTGTATACACTGAAGCTTTCTTT
>TRBV28|.|TRBD1|TRBJ2-2
CASSFGTANTGELFF
TGTGCCAGCAGTTTTGGGACAGCGAACACCGGGGAGCTGTTTTTT
>TRBV20-1|.|.|TRBJ1-2
CSALYGGYTF
TGCAGTGCTTTATATGGCGGCTACACCTTC
>TRBV19|.|TRBD1|TRBJ1-5
CASSIGQGTGQPQHF
TGTGCCAGTAGTATAGGACAGGGAACGGGACAGCCCCAGCATTTT
>TRBV13|.|TRBD1|TRBJ1-1
CASSLDRAGRGAFF
TGTGCCAGCAGCCTGGACAGGGCGGGCCGCGGAGCTTTCTTT
>TRBV6-4|once|.|TRBJ2-1
CASSDLEQVGGEQFF
TGTGCCAGCAGTGACCTGGAACAGGTGGGGGGTGAGCAGTTCTTC
>TRBV7-2|.|TRBD1|TRBJ2-1
CASSFHDRGPLNEQFF
TGTGCCAGCAGCTTCCATGACAGGGGGCCCCTCAATGAGCAGTTCTTC
>TRBV18|.|TRBD1|TRBJ2-6
CASSSQGAAGANVLTF
TGTGCCAGCTCAAGTCAGGGGGCAGCTGGGGCCAACGTCCTGACTTTC
>TRBV7-9|once|TRBD2|TRBJ2-2
CASTRGDGELFF
TGTGCCAGCACCCGGGGGGACGGGGAGCTGTTTTTT
>TRBV27|.|.|TRBJ1-4
CARRLGPSIGTNEKLFF
TGTGCCAGACGGTTGGGCCCTTCTATCGGAACTAATGAAAAACTGTTTTTT
>TRBV7-3|.|.|TRBJ1-3
CASSPGLPGSGNTIYF
TGTGCCAGCAGCCCCGGACTCCCGGGATCCGGAAACACCATATATTTT
>TRBV4-2|.|.|TRBJ1-1
CASSQGGRDTEAFF
TGTGCCAGCAGCCAAGGAGGCAGGGACACTGAAGCTTTCTTT
>TRBV27|few|TRBD1|TRBJ2-7
CASSLSGTASYEQYF
TGTGCCAGCAGTTTATCTGGGACAGCCTCCTACGAGCAGTACTTC
>TRBV5-1|.|TRBD2|TRBJ2-1
CASSSGLAGDYNEQFF
TGCGCCAGCAGCTCGGGACTAGCGGGGGACTACAATGAGCAGTTCTTC
>TRBV28|.|.|TRBJ1-4
CASSLQEKLFF
TGTGCCAGCAGTTTACAGGAAAAACTGTTTTTT
>TRBV11-2|.|.|TRBJ2-6
CASSLEGSSGANVLTF
TGTGCCAGCAGCTTAGAAGGGAGCTCTGGGGCCAACGTCCTGACTTTC
>TRBV29-1|.|.|TRBJ1-5
CSVAPAGGSNQPQHF
TGCAGCGTTGCCCCCGCGGGCGGGAGCAATCAGCCCCAGCATTTT
>TRBV24-1|.|TRBD1|TRBJ1-2
CATSQEGALYGYTF
TGTGCCACCAGTCAAGAGGGGGCTCTCTATGGCTACACCTTC
>TRBV10-3|.|TRBD1|TRBJ1-1
CAIRMDRANTEAFF
TGTGCCATCAGAATGGACAGGGCGAACACTGAAGCTTTCTTT
>TRBV5-1|.|TRBD1|TRBJ2-7
CASSLNRGETYEQYF
TGCGCCAGCAGCTTAAACAGGGGAGAGACCTACGAGCAGTACTTC
>TRBV3-1/TRBV3-2|.|TRBD1|TRBJ1-6
CASSQLPGQSSYNSPLHF
TGTGCCAGCAGCCAATTGCCGGGACAGAGCTCCTATAATTCACCCCTCCACTTT
>TRBV7-2|.|TRBD2|TRBJ2-2
CASSQGLAGVLTGELFF
TGTGCCAGCAGTCAAGGACTAGCGGGAGTCTTAACCGGGGAGCTGTTTTTT
>TRBV7-9|.|.|TRBJ2-7
CASSHLRDEQYF
TGTGCCAGCAGCCACCTCCGGGACGAGCAGTACTTC
>TRBV28|.|.|TRBJ1-1
CASSLLAGQNTEAFF
TGTGCCAGCAGTTTATTGGCAGGGCAAAACACTGAAGCTTTCTTT